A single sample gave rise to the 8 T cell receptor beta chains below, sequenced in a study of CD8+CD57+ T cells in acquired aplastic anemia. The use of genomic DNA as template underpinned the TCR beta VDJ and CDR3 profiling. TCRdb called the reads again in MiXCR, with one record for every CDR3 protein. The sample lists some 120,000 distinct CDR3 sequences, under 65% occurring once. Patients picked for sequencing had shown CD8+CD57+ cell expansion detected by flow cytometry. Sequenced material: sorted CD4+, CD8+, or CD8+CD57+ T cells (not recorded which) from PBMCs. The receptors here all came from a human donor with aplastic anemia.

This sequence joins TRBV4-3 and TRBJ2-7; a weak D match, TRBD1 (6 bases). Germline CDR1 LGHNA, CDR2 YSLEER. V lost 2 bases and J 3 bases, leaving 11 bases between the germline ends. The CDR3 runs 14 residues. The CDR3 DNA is TGCGCCAGCAGCCAAACGCAGGGGCTCTACGAGCAGTACTTC. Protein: CASSQTQGLYEQYF.

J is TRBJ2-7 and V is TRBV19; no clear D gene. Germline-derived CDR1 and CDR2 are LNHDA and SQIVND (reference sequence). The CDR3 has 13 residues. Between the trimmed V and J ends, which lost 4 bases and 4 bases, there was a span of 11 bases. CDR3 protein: CASSTLDGYEQYF. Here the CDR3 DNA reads TGTGCCAGTAGTACCCTGGACGGATACGAGCAGTACTTC.

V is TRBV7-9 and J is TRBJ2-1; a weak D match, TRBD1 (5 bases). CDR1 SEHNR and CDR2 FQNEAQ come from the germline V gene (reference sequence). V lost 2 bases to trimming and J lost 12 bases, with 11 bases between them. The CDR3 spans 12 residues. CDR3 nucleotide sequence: TGTGCCAGCAGCTTAAGGGTAGGGGTGCAGTTCTTC. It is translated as CASSLRVGVQFF.

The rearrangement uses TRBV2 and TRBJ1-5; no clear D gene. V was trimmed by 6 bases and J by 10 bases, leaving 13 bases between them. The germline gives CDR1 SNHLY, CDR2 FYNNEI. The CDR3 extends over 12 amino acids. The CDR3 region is CASRATDAPQHF. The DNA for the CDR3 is TGTGCCAGCAGGGCCACAGACGCACCCCAGCATTTT.

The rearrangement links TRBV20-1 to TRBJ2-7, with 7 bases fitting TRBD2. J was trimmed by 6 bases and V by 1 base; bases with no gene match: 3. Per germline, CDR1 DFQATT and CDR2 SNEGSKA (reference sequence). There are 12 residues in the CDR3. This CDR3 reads CSARGLAAEQYF. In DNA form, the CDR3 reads TGCAGTGCTAGAGGCCTAGCGGCCGAGCAGTACTTC.

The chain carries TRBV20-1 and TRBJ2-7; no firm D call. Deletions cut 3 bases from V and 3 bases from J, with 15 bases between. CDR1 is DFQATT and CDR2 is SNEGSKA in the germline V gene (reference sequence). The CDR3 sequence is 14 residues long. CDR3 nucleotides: TGCAGTGCTAGTGGTCGCTCAAGCTACTACGAGCAGTACTTC. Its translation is CSASGRSSYYEQYF.

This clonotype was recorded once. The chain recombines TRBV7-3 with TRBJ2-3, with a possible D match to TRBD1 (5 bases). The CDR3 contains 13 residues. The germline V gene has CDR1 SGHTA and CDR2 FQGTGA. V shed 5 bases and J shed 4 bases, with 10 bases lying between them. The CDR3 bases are TGTGCCAGCAGCGCACCCAGGGCAGATACGCAGTATTTT. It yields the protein CASSAPRADTQYF.

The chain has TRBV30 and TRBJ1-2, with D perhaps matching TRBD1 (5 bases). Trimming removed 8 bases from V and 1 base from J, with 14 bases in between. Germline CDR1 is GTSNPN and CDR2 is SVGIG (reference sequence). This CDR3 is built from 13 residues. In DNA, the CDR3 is TGTGCCAGCAGGGTATCTGATAACTATGGCTACACCTTC. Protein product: CASRVSDNYGYTF. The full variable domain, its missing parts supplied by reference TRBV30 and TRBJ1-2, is SQTIHQWPATLVQPVGSPLSLECTVEGTSNPNLYWYRQAAGRGLQLLFYSVGIGQISSEVPQNLSASRPQDRQFILSSKKLLLSDSGFYLCASRVSDNYGYTFGSGTRLTVV.